This T cell receptor (beta chain) was recorded in a study of Graves' ophthalmopathy and Graves' hyperthyroidism. RNA transcripts yielded amplified TCR beta CDR3 regions. The workflow started with a first-round RT-PCR run with HTBI primers and then moved on to a second-round multiplex PCR. TCRdb redid the calling of the multiplex PCR reads with MiXCR, one entry per CDR3 protein. The sample holds some 350,000 distinct CDR3 sequences; approximately 17% are singletons and the top ten take 2.4%. CDR1 is SNHLY and CDR2 is FYNNEI in the germline V gene. The CDR3 extends over 11 amino acids. Trimming cost V 9 bases and J 1 base, with 7 bases left between them. This clonotype was recorded at least ten times. PBMCs stemmed from over 9.5 ml of fresh peripheral blood.

The TCR was taken from an adult woman with stable Graves' hyperthyroidism. Sequenced input: peripheral blood. The genes are TRBV2 and TRBJ2-7; D not resolved. CDR3: CASTFSYEQYF. In DNA form, the CDR3 reads TGTGCCAGTACCTTTTCCTACGAGCAGTACTTC. The full variable domain, rest sourced from reference TRBV2 and TRBJ2-7, is EPEVTQTPSHQVTQMGQEVILRCVPISNHLYFYWYRQILGQKVEFLVSFYNNEISEKSEIFDDQFSVERPDGSNFTLKIRSTKLEDSAMYFCASTFSYEQYFGPGTRLTVT.